This T cell receptor beta chain is from a study of cytotoxic CD8 clonotypes in ibrutinib-treated CLL. Study summary: Mean per-sample yields comprised roughly 260,000 productive templates and tens of thousands of productive rearrangements.

Notes on the study in general: Sampling times, which were not matched between the groups, differed between sustained-remission patients and progressing patients. Clonality increased with ibrutinib response but returned toward baseline at progression.

Target depth was 1 in 200,000 to 1 in 1 million T cells, about 10x per clonotype. Clones were read by immunoSEQ multiplex PCR, and TCRdb kept only the in-frame ones, dropping some. Among some 200,000 clones listed, over 60% were seen once. As to this clone: Antigen unknown.

The CDR3 is 16 residues long. The V segment lost 4 bases and the J segment 8 bases; nucleotides outside the gene matches: 14. Germline-derived CDR1 and CDR2 are SGHRS and YFSETQ. The J gene is TRBJ2-3, the V gene TRBV5-1; 9 nucleotides match TRBD2. Material: PBMCs, obtained after 24 months of ibrutinib treatment. The sequence was collected from a human donor with chronic lymphocytic leukemia. CDR3 loop: CASSPGGPAGGGTQYF. CDR3 sequence (DNA): TGCGCCAGCAGCCCTGGAGGTCCAGCGGGAGGCGGTACGCAGTATTTT.